Listed below are T cell receptor beta chains from one sample, sequenced in a study of blood T cells in healthy people across ages. Via MiXCR, TCRdb re-called the 5' RACE reads, giving one row per CDR3 protein. The data show around 520,000 distinct CDR3 sequences, about 28% seen once. These records were also assigned to another study, of T cells of mothers and their children.

The sequenced sample consisted of blood. Receptor source: a boy between 2 and 10 years old in good health. Each CDR3 is given with its conserved first and last residue. D genes are given only for firm matches. Only part of the rows carry a size: once, few, many, or a class if the clone is expanded.

TRBV20-1	TRBJ2-2	-	few	TGCAGTGCTCAAGGCCTCGATCCGAACACCGGGGAGCTGTTTTTT	CSAQGLDPNTGELFF
TRBV18	TRBJ1-3	-	-	TGTGCCAGCTCACCACCTTTCTCAGAATCCGGAAACACCATATATTTT	CASSPPFSESGNTIYF
TRBV10-3	TRBJ2-2	TRBD2	-	TGTGCCATCAGTGAGTCGGCTAGCGGGAGGACCGGGGAGCTGTTTTTT	CAISESASGRTGELFF
TRBV7-2	TRBJ2-3	TRBD2	few	TGTGCCAGCAGCTTAGTGGGAGGGGTGGATACGCAGTATTTT	CASSLVGGVDTQYF
TRBV18	TRBJ2-7	TRBD1	few	TGTGCCAGCTCAGCCTACGCAGGGGGCGTTCCGGACGAGCAGTACTTC	CASSAYAGGVPDEQYF
TRBV28	TRBJ1-6	-	-	TGTGCCAGCAGTCCGCCGGGGAGGCGGAATTCACCCCTCCACTTT	CASSPPGRRNSPLHF
TRBV27	TRBJ2-7	TRBD2	-	TGTGCCAGCGGACTAGCGGATTCCTACGAGCAGTACTTC	CASGLADSYEQYF
TRBV7-2	TRBJ1-2	-	few	TGTGCCAGCAGCGCCCGACTGGAAAGAGGAGGCTACACCTTC	CASSARLERGGYTF
TRBV3-1	TRBJ1-1	TRBD1	-	TGTGCCAGCAGCCAAACTGAAATCAACAGGGGGAACACTGAAGCTTTCTTT	CASSQTEINRGNTEAFF
TRBV7-9	TRBJ1-1	-	-	TGTGCCAGCAGCGACACCACCTACACTGAAGCTTTCTTT	CASSDTTYTEAFF
TRBV12-3/TRBV12-4	TRBJ2-1	TRBD2	-	TGTGCCAGCAGTTTCCAAGCGGGAGGGCCGGGCAATGAGCAGTTCTTC	CASSFQAGGPGNEQFF
TRBV15	TRBJ1-2	TRBD1	many	TGTGCCACCAGCAGGGCAGGACAGGGGACCTATGGCTACACCTTC	CATSRAGQGTYGYTF
TRBV28	TRBJ2-7	TRBD1	few	TGTGCCAGCAGTTTACATCCTTGGGGGACAGGCCGTTACGAGCAGTACTTC	CASSLHPWGTGRYEQYF
TRBV6-5	TRBJ2-1	TRBD2	-	TGTGCCAGCGCGGGAGGGCCGGTTCCTGAGCAGTTCTTC	CASAGGPVPEQFF
TRBV27	TRBJ1-6	TRBD1	few	TGTGCCAGCAGCCTAGGGGTGGGCTTGGGGGACAGGGCACCCAATGATTCACCCCTCCACTTT	CASSLGVGLGDRAPNDSPLHF
TRBV20-1	TRBJ2-4	-	few	TGCAGTGCTGGAGCCGAGGGCCTAGGCATTCAGTACTTC	CSAGAEGLGIQYF
TRBV10-3	TRBJ1-2	TRBD1	-	TGTGCCATCTCTACAGGGGACTATGGCTACACCTTC	CAISTGDYGYTF
TRBV7-2	TRBJ1-3	-	few	TGTGCCAGCAGCCCCACCGCAGACGGGTCTGGAAACACCATATATTTT	CASSPTADGSGNTIYF
TRBV29-1	TRBJ1-1	TRBD1	few	TGCAGCGTTGGAGGACAGGCGTTGAACACTGAAGCTTTCTTT	CSVGGQALNTEAFF
TRBV11-2	TRBJ2-7	TRBD2	few	TGTGCCAGCAGCGGTAGCGGGAGGACGTCTTGGAACTACGAGCAGTACTTC	CASSGSGRTSWNYEQYF
TRBV29-1	TRBJ2-3	-	few	TGCAGCGTTGAAAGGGCTAGCGGCACAGATACGCAGTATTTT	CSVERASGTDTQYF
TRBV19	TRBJ2-5	-	few	TGTGCCAGTACGGCAGACAACCAAGAGACCCAGTACTTC	CASTADNQETQYF
TRBV6-1	TRBJ1-2	-	-	TGTGCCAGCATTCGGGGTCCGGCTGACTATGGCTACACCTTC	CASIRGPADYGYTF
TRBV12-3/TRBV12-4	TRBJ2-1	TRBD1	-	TGTGCCGGCAGCACAGGGGGCTCGTACAATGAGCAGTTCTTC	CAGSTGGSYNEQFF
TRBV11-2	TRBJ1-1	-	-	TGTGCCAGCAGCTCGACGGGACTCAGGGCTTTCTTT	CASSSTGLRAFF
TRBV7-2	TRBJ2-7	-	-	TGTGCCAGCAGTACCGCACTACTTTCCTACGAGCAGTACTTC	CASSTALLSYEQYF
TRBV7-9	TRBJ2-5	-	-	TGTGCCAGCAGCCCAAGGACTGGGTGGGAAGAGACCCAGTACTTC	CASSPRTGWEETQYF
TRBV9	TRBJ2-2	-	-	TGTGCCAGCAGCGTATCAGGACTCAACACCGGGGAGCTGTTTTTT	CASSVSGLNTGELFF
TRBV3-1	TRBJ1-4	-	once	TGTGCCAGCAGCCAAAGTGGGGGACGGGGAATTTTT	CASSQSGGRGIF
TRBV27	TRBJ2-1	TRBD2	-	TGTGCCAGCAGTCCCCTAGCGGGAGCAGCCTACAATGAGCAGTTCTTC	CASSPLAGAAYNEQFF
TRBV12-3/TRBV12-4	TRBJ2-7	TRBD2	few	TGTGCCAGCAGTTTGTTCGCCGGGAGGGCCACCGAGCAGTACTTC	CASSLFAGRATEQYF
TRBV23-1	TRBJ1-2	TRBD1	-	TGCGCCAGCAGCAATCCCGGACAGGGGTTTTATGGCTACACCTTC	CASSNPGQGFYGYTF
TRBV6-1	TRBJ1-1	-	few	TGTGCCAGCAGTGATGTACTCCAGAACACTGAAGCTTTCTTT	CASSDVLQNTEAFF
TRBV4-3	TRBJ2-7	TRBD2	once	TGCGCCAGCAGCCAAGGGACTAGCGGGGGACAGCAGTACTTC	CASSQGTSGGQQYF
TRBV6-5	TRBJ2-7	TRBD2	-	TGTGCCAGCAGGCCCCCAAGCGGGAGAAAGGGCGAGCAGTACTTC	CASRPPSGRKGEQYF
TRBV20-1	TRBJ2-3	-	-	TGCAGTGCTAGAGACCTTACAGGGGGGGGCACAGATACGCAGTATTTT	CSARDLTGGGTDTQYF
TRBV3-1	TRBJ1-4	-	-	TGTGCCAGCAGCCAAGGGACGGGCCTATATCGCCAAGCAACTAATGAAAAACTGTTTTTT	CASSQGTGLYRQATNEKLFF
TRBV7-9	TRBJ1-1	TRBD1	-	TGTGCCAGCAGCTCCTGGGACAGGGGGAACACTGAAGCTTTCTTT	CASSSWDRGNTEAFF
TRBV9	TRBJ2-2	-	few	TGTGCCAGCAGCGTAGAGATCGGGGGGAACACCGGGGAGCTGTTTTTT	CASSVEIGGNTGELFF
TRBV6-1	TRBJ1-1	-	few	TGTGCCAGCAGGGGCCTTACAGGGAATAGGAACACTGAAGCTTTCTTT	CASRGLTGNRNTEAFF
TRBV9	TRBJ1-2	-	-	TGTGCCAGCAGCGACCCAATTTGGGGCACCCAGGACGGTCGGGGCTACACCTTC	CASSDPIWGTQDGRGYTF
TRBV6-1	TRBJ1-4	-	-	TGTGCCAGCAGTGATACAGCCCAATCGGGGATTGAAAAACTGTTTTTT	CASSDTAQSGIEKLFF
TRBV30	TRBJ2-7	-	-	TGTGCCTGGAGTGACGTCTACGGCTACGAGCAGTACTTC	CAWSDVYGYEQYF
TRBV10-3	TRBJ2-5	TRBD1	once	TGTGCCATCAGTGAACCCAGGACAGGGGGCCAAGAGACCCAGTACTTC	CAISEPRTGGQETQYF
TRBV6-1	TRBJ1-3	-	few	TGTGCCAGCATGGGGCCTGGAAACACCATATATTTT	CASMGPGNTIYF
TRBV20-1	TRBJ2-5	TRBD2	few	TGCAGTGCTAGATCCCCGACTAGCGGCCAAGAGACCCAGTACTTC	CSARSPTSGQETQYF
TRBV3-1	TRBJ1-1	-	few	TGTGCCAGCAGCCAAGCCCGCTCCTCGGGCGCTTTCTTT	CASSQARSSGAFF